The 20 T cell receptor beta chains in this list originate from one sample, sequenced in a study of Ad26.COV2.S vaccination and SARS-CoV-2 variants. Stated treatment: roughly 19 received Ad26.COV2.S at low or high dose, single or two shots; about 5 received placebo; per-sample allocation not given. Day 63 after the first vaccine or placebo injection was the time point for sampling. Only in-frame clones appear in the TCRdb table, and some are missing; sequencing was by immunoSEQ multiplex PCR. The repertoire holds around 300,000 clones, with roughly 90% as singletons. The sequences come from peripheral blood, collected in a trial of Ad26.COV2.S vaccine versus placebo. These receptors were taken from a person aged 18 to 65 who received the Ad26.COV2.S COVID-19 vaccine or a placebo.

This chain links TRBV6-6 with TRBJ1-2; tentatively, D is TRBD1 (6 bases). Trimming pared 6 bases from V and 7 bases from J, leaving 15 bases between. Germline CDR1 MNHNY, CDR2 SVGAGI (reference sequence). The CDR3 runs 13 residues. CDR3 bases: TGTGCCAGCAGCCGCAGGGGAAAGGGTGGCTACACCTTC. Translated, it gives CASSRRGKGGYTF.

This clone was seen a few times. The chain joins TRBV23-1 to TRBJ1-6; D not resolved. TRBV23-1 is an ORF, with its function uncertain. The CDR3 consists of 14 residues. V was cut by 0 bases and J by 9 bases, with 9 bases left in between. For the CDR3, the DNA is TGCGCCAGCAGTCAATCGACCTTATTTTCACCCCTCCACTTT. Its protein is CASSQSTLFSPLHF.

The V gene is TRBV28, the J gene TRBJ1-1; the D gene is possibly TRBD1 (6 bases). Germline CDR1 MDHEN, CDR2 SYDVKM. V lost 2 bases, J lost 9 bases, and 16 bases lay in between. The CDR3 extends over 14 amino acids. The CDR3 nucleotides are TGTGCCAGCAGTTTAGTGCAGGGGTCGGGGAAAGCTTTCTTT. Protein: CASSLVQGSGKAFF.

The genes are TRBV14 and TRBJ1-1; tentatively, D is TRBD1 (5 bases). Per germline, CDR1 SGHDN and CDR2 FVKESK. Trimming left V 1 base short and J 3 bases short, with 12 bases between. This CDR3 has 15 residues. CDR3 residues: CASSQVAGKYTEAFF. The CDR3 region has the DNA TGTGCCAGCAGCCAAGTGGCAGGGAAGTACACTGAAGCTTTCTTT.

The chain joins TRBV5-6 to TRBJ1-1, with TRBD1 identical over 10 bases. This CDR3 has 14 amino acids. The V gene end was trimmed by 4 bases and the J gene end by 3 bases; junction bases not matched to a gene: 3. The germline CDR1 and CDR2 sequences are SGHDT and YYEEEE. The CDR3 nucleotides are TGTGCCAGCAGCGGGGACAGGGGCTACACTGAAGCTTTCTTT. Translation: CASSGDRGYTEAFF. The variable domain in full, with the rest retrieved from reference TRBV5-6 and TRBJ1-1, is DAGVTQSPTHLIKTRGQQVTLRCSPKSGHDTVSWYQQALGQGPQFIFQYYEEEERQRGNFPDRFSGHQFPNYSSELNVNALLLGDSALYLCASSGDRGYTEAFFGQGTRLTVV.

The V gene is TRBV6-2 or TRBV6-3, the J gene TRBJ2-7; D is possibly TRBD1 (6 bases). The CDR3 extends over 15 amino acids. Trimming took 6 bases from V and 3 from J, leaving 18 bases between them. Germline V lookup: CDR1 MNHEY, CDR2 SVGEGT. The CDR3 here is CASSLDSLGIYEQYF. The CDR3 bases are TGTGCCAGCAGCCTGGACAGCTTGGGCATCTACGAGCAGTACTTC.

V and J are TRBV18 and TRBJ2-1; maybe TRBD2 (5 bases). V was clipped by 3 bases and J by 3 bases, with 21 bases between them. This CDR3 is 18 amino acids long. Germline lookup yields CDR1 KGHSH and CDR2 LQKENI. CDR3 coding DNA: TGTGCCAGCTCACCGGTTCGTACGGTGGAGGCACTCTACAATGAGCAGTTCTTC. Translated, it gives CASSPVRTVEALYNEQFF.

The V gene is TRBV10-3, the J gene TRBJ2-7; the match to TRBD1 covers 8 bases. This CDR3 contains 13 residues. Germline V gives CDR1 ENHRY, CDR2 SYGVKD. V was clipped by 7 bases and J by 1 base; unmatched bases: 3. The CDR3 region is CAIKGQESYEQYF. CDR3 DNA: TGTGCCATCAAGGGACAGGAGTCCTACGAGCAGTACTTC.

CDR3 in DNA: TGTGCCAGTCACAGGGGGGACACTGAAGCTTTCTTT. It specifies CASHRGDTEAFF. The V gene is TRBV2, the J gene TRBJ1-1, with 8 bases fitting TRBD1. This CDR3 region has 12 residues. CDR1 is SNHLY, CDR2 FYNNEI, per germline. Trimming took 9 bases from V and 3 from J; bases not matched to a gene: 3.

The CDR3 DNA sequence: TGTGCCAGCTCACCGACCACATACTCCTTCTCCTACGAGCAGTACTTC. Encoded protein: CASSPTTYSFSYEQYF. The chain links TRBV18 to TRBJ2-7; D remains unclear. Germline lookup yields CDR1 KGHSH and CDR2 LQKENI. The V and J ends lost 3 bases and 0 bases respectively, with 15 bases between them. This CDR3 has 16 amino acids. Full variable domain (missing parts from reference TRBV18 and TRBJ2-7): NAGVMQNPRHLVRRRGQEARLRCSPMKGHSHVYWYRQLPEEGLKFMVYLQKENIIDESGMPKERFSAEFPKEGPSILRIQQVVRGDSAAYFCASSPTTYSFSYEQYFGPGTRLTVT.

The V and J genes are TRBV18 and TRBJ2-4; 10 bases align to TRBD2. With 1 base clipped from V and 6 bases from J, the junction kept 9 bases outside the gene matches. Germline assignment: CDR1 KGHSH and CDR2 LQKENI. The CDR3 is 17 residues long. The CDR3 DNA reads TGTGCCAGCTCACCACGCTCAGCGGGGGGGCCTCCAAACATTCAGTACTTC. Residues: CASSPRSAGGPPNIQYF.

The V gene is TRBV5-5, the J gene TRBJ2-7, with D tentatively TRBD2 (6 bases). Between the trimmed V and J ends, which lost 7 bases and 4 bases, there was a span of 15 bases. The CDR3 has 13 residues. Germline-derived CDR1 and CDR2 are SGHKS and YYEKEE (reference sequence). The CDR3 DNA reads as TGTGCCAGCTCCCGCCTGGGGGGTTACGAGCAGTACTTC. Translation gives CASSRLGGYEQYF.

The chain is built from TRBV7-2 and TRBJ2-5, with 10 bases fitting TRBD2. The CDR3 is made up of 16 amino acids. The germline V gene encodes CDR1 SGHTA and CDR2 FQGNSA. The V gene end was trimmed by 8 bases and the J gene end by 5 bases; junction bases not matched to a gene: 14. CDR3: CASRPAASGGGETQYF. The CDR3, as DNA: TGTGCCAGCCGACCAGCCGCTAGCGGGGGAGGTGAGACCCAGTACTTC. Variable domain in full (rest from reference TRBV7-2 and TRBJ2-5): GAGVSQSPSNKVTEKGKDVELRCDPISGHTALYWYRQSLGQGLEFLIYFQGNSAPDKSGLPSDRFSAERTGGSVSTLTIQRTQQEDSAVYLCASRPAASGGGETQYFGPGTRLLVL.

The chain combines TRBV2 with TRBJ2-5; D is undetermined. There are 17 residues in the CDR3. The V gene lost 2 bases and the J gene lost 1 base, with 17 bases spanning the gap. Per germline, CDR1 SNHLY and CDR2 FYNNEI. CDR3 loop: CASSESGLAVTQETQYF. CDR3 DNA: TGTGCCAGCAGTGAAAGTGGATTAGCTGTGACCCAAGAGACCCAGTACTTC. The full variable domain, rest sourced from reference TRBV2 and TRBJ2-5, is EPEVTQTPSHQVTQMGQEVILRCVPISNHLYFYWYRQILGQKVEFLVSFYNNEISEKSEIFDDQFSVERPDGSNFTLKIRSTKLEDSAMYFCASSESGLAVTQETQYFGPGTRLLVL.

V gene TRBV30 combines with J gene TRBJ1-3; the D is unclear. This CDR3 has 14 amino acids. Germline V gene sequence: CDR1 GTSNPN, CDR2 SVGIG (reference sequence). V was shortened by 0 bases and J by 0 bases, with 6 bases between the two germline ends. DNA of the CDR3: TGTGCCTGGAGTGTACAAGACTCTGGAAACACCATATATTTT. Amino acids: CAWSVQDSGNTIYF. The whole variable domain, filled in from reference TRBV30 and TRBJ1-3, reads SQTIHQWPATLVQPVGSPLSLECTVEGTSNPNLYWYRQAAGRGLQLLFYSVGIGQISSEVPQNLSASRPQDRQFILSSKKLLLSDSGFYLCAWSVQDSGNTIYFGEGSWLTVV.

The CDR3 is CASSPLQGPYNEQFF. Written as DNA, the CDR3 is TGTGCCAGCAGCCCCCTACAGGGACCCTACAATGAGCAGTTCTTC. This sequence joins TRBV14 and TRBJ2-1, with D possibly being TRBD1 (6 bases). CDR1 is SGHDN and CDR2 is FVKESK in the germline V gene. Trimming removed 4 bases at V and 2 bases at J, with 12 bases between. The CDR3 extends over 15 amino acids.

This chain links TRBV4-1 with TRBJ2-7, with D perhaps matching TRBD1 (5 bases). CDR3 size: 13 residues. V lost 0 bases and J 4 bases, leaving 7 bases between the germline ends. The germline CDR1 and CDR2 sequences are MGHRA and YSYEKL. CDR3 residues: CASSQEKGYEQYF. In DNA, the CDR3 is TGCGCCAGCAGCCAAGAGAAGGGGTACGAGCAGTACTTC.

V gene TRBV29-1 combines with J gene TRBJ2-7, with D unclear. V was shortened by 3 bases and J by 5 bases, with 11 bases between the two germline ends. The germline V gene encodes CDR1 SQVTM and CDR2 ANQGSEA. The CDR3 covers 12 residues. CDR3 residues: CSVESVVHEQYF. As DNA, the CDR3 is TGCAGCGTTGAGTCCGTAGTCCACGAGCAGTACTTC.

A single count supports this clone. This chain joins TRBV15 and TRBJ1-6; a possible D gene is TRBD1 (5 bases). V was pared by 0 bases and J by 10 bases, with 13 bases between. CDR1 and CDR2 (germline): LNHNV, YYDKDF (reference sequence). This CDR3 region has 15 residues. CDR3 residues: CATSRDPGLGSPLHF. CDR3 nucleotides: TGTGCCACCAGCAGAGATCCGGGACTGGGGTCACCCCTCCACTTT.

CDR3 loop: CASSLAPQGGGTGELFF. In DNA, the CDR3 is TGCGCCAGCAGCTTGGCCCCACAGGGGGGAGGCACCGGGGAGCTGTTTTTT. The chain combines TRBV5-1 with TRBJ2-2, with 8 bases aligning to TRBD1. The CDR3 has 17 amino acids. The germline CDR1 and CDR2 sequences are SGHRS and YFSETQ. Unmatched junction bases numbered 8, after V lost 0 bases and J lost 4 bases.